Listed below are T cell receptor beta chains from one sample, sequenced in a study of shared clonotypes between healthy human individuals. Some clones are missing from TCRdb's copy, which holds only in-frame ones; the method was immunoSEQ multiplex PCR. This sample has more than 550,000 clones, with 90% found just once. Sequencing was carried out using memory CD8+ T cells from PBMCs. Source of these receptors: a man between 18 and 35 years old in good health. Some clones in this sample may be carry-over from other donors' samples. CDR3s include the opening cysteine and the closing phenylalanine or tryptophan. D genes are given only for firm matches. The listing skips clone size in some rows; elsewhere it reads once, few, many or a size class.

D	J	V	size	DNA	CDR3
NA	TRBJ2-7	TRBV10-3	large	TGTGCCATCAGTGAGACCGGGACGGAGGGACTGTCCTACGAGCAGTACTTC	CAISETGTEGLSYEQYF
NA	TRBJ2-7	TRBV5-4	NA	TGTGCCAGCAGCTCGAGGACTGCGTCCTACGAGCAGTACTTC	CASSSRTASYEQYF
NA	TRBJ2-1	TRBV9	NA	TGTGCCAGCAGCGGCCTATACAATGAGCAGTTCTTC	CASSGLYNEQFF
TRBD2	TRBJ2-1	TRBV10-1	NA	TGCGCCAGCTACCCCCAACAACTAGCGGGAGCAGATGAGCAGTTCTTC	CASYPQQLAGADEQFF
TRBD1	TRBJ1-2	TRBV28	NA	TGTGCCAGCAGTTTAGCAGGGGGCGGTGGCTACACCTTC	CASSLAGGGGYTF
NA	TRBJ2-5	TRBV2	NA	TGTGCCAGCACCACCGGGCCCCAGGAGACCCAGTACTTC	CASTTGPQETQYF
NA	TRBJ2-7	TRBV4-2	NA	TGTGCCAGCAGCCAAGAGGGACAAAACGAGCAGTACTTC	CASSQEGQNEQYF
NA	TRBJ1-2	TRBV7-9	NA	TGTGCCAGCAGCTTATGGACTTTCGCCTCTCCTAACTATGGCTACACCTTC	CASSLWTFASPNYGYTF
NA	TRBJ2-1	TRBV28	NA	TGTGCCAGCGGACGACCCTTGTCCTTGAATGAGCAGTTCTTC	CASGRPLSLNEQFF
TRBD2	TRBJ2-3	TRBV9	NA	TGTGCCAGCAGGGCTAGCGGGAGTGGAGGGGATACGCAGTATTTT	CASRASGSGGDTQYF
NA	TRBJ2-1	TRBV7-9	NA	TGTGCCAGCAGCTTAAGGGGATCCCAGAATGAGCAGTTCTTC	CASSLRGSQNEQFF
NA	TRBJ2-1	TRBV27	NA	TGTGCCAGCAGTTTATTAGGGGTCCTAGAGTATAATGAGCAGTTCTTC	CASSLLGVLEYNEQFF
TRBD2	TRBJ2-1	TRBV5-1	NA	TGCGCCAGCAGCTTGCTAGCGGGGGGGAGGAACAATGAGCAGTTCTTC	CASSLLAGGRNNEQFF
NA	TRBJ1-3	TRBV9	NA	TGTGCCAGCAGCGTAGCTTTTCGAGACTCTGGAAACACCATATATTTT	CASSVAFRDSGNTIYF
NA	TRBJ2-3	TRBV11-1	NA	TGTGCCAGCAGCTTAACCCTAGCGGATACGCAGTATTTT	CASSLTLADTQYF
TRBD2	TRBJ2-7	TRBV7-8	NA	TGTGCCAGCAGCTTAGGTCTAGCGGGAGGTCCCTCCTACGAGCAGTACTTC	CASSLGLAGGPSYEQYF
TRBD1	TRBJ2-1	TRBV16	NA	TGTGCCAGCAGCCCTGGACAGGGGTACAATGAGCAGTTCTTC	CASSPGQGYNEQFF
NA	TRBJ2-5	TRBV14	NA	TGTGCCAGCAGCAGATACGCCGTCGAGACCCAGTACTTC	CASSRYAVETQYF
NA	TRBJ2-2	TRBV7-9	NA	TGTGCCAGCAGCTCCGGGACAAACACCGGGGAGCTGTTTTTT	CASSSGTNTGELFF
TRBD2	TRBJ2-7	TRBV28	NA	TGTGCCAGCAGTTTAGGTACTAGCGGGAGTATATTGTACTACGAGCAGTACTTC	CASSLGTSGSILYYEQYF
TRBD1	TRBJ1-1	TRBV6-4	NA	TGTGCCAGCAGTGCCGTCGACAGGGGGAACACTGAAGCTTTCTTT	CASSAVDRGNTEAFF
TRBD1	TRBJ2-7	TRBV2	NA	TGTGCCAGCAGGGAACTGACAGGGTGGTACGAGCAGTACTTC	CASRELTGWYEQYF
NA	TRBJ1-2	TRBV28	NA	TGTGCCAGCAAAGGCGCGAGGAGCGGCTACACCTTC	CASKGARSGYTF
NA	TRBJ2-7	TRBV7-2	NA	TGTGCCAGCAGCTTATCCCTCGAGCAGTACTTC	CASSLSLEQYF
NA	TRBJ2-3	TRBV30	NA	TGTGCCTGGAGTGCCCCGAGGAGCTTGGATACGCAGTATTTT	CAWSAPRSLDTQYF
NA	TRBJ2-1	TRBV11-2	NA	TGTGCCAGCAGCTTACGGGGGATTGAGCAGTTCTTC	CASSLRGIEQFF
NA	TRBJ2-4	TRBV5-4	NA	TGTGCCAGCAGCTTGGGGGAAACGGGGCTAGCCAAAAACATTCAGTACTTC	CASSLGETGLAKNIQYF
NA	TRBJ2-7	TRBV4-2	once	TGTGCCAGCAGCCAAGATCCGACTTCCTCCTACGAGCAGTACTTC	CASSQDPTSSYEQYF
TRBD2	TRBJ2-7	TRBV9	NA	TGTGCCAGCAGCCCACGGACTAGCGATTACGAGCAGTACTTC	CASSPRTSDYEQYF
NA	TRBJ2-2	TRBV5-1	NA	TGCGCCAGCAGCTTGATTCTCGGGGAGCTGTTTTTT	CASSLILGELFF
NA	TRBJ1-3	TRBV10-3	NA	TGTGCCATCAGTGAGTTCAGGGGAGCTGGAAACACCATATATTTT	CAISEFRGAGNTIYF
TRBD1	TRBJ1-1	TRBV10-3	NA	TGTGCCATCAGTAAGGGGACAGGGATGAACACTGAAGCTTTCTTT	CAISKGTGMNTEAFF
NA	TRBJ1-1	TRBV5-6	once	TGTGCCAGCAGCGCTGGTACAGAAGCTTTCTTT	CASSAGTEAFF
NA	TRBJ2-7	TRBV30	NA	TGTGCCTGGAGTGTACATGCAGGGGGGTACGAGCAGTACTTC	CAWSVHAGGYEQYF
TRBD1	TRBJ1-1	TRBV27	few	TGTGCCAGCAGTCTACAGACGGGGACAGGGGTAGAAGCTTTCTTT	CASSLQTGTGVEAFF
NA	TRBJ2-3	TRBV27	NA	TGTGCCAGCAGTTTAAACAGACAGACCAGCACAGATACGCAGTATTTT	CASSLNRQTSTDTQYF
NA	TRBJ2-3	TRBV7-2	NA	TGTGCCAGCAGCTTAGCTCTGGTGGGGGCAGATACGCAGTATTTT	CASSLALVGADTQYF
TRBD2	TRBJ2-1	TRBV7-9	NA	TGTGCCAGCAGCCCCTCTAGCGGGGGCACCTACAATGAGCAGTTCTTC	CASSPSSGGTYNEQFF
NA	TRBJ2-2	TRBV14	NA	TGTGCCAGCAGCCAGAGGACTTTCTGGAACACCGGGGAGCTGTTTTTT	CASSQRTFWNTGELFF
NA	TRBJ2-5	TRBV27	NA	TGTGCCAGCAGTGGCCGGGGCCAAGAGACCCAGTACTTC	CASSGRGQETQYF
TRBD1	TRBJ1-1	TRBV7-2	NA	TGTGCCAGCAGCTCTACTAGGACAGGGGGCGTTTTCTTT	CASSSTRTGGVFF
NA	TRBJ2-7	TRBV7-8	NA	TGTGCCAGCAGCTTAGTTCCAGGGCACTACGAGCAGTACTTC	CASSLVPGHYEQYF
TRBD1	TRBJ1-3	TRBV15	NA	TGTGCCACCAGCAGAGAAACAGGGGCTGGAAACACCATATATTTT	CATSRETGAGNTIYF
NA	TRBJ1-4	TRBV19	NA	TGTGCCAGCACGAACTGGCGGAACGAGGCTTTTGAAAAACTGTTTTTT	CASTNWRNEAFEKLFF
NA	TRBJ1-2	TRBV6-4	NA	TGTGCCAGCAGTGACTCGGGCAGACTGTACACCTTC	CASSDSGRLYTF
NA	TRBJ1-1	TRBV18	NA	TGTGCCAGCTCACCTTCAGGGGTAATGAACACTGAAGCTTTCTTT	CASSPSGVMNTEAFF